The 27 T cell receptor beta chains reported below all come from one sample, sequenced in a study of T cells in Graves' hyperthyroidism and ophthalmopathy. TCR beta CDR3 sequences were amplified from RNA transcripts. The TCR CDR3 was amplified in a first-round RT-PCR using the HTBI primer set. TCRdb redid the calling of the multiplex PCR reads with MiXCR, one entry per CDR3 protein. The table lists under 400,000 distinct CDR3 sequences, over 11% of them singletons. Sequencing was carried out using blood. Receptors originate from a woman aged 60-70 years with Graves' hyperthyroidism.

In its sample, this clonotype was seen once. A much larger clone lies a single base off, so this may be a read error. The rearrangement joins TRBV3-1 to TRBJ2-1, with D perhaps TRBD1 (6 bases). Germline lookup yields CDR1 LGHDT and CDR2 YNNKEL (reference sequence). V gave up 2 bases and J gave up 2 bases, with 13 bases separating them. This CDR3 is built from 16 residues. CDR3 nucleotide sequence: TGTGCCAGCAGCCAATGGGGGCGACAAACCTACAATGAGCAGTTCTTC. Translating gives CASSQWGRQTYNEQFF.

Only a few counts were recorded for this clonotype. This rearrangement joins TRBV7-9 to TRBJ2-2; 9 nucleotides line up with TRBD1. V gave up 5 bases and J gave up 1 base; unmatched junction bases: 2. Germline V gene data show CDR1 as SEHNR and CDR2 as FQNEAQ (reference sequence). The CDR3 is 15 residues long. CDR3 DNA: TGTGCCAGCAGCACGGACAGGGGGAACACCGGGGAGCTGTTTTTT. It translates to CASSTDRGNTGELFF. Full variable domain (remainder filled in from reference TRBV7-9 and TRBJ2-2): DTGVSQNPRHKITKRGQNVTFRCDPISEHNRLYWYRQTLGQGPEFLTYFQNEAQLEKSRLLSDRFSAERPKGSFSTLEIQRTEQGDSAMYLCASSTDRGNTGELFFGEGSRLTVL.

Ten or more counts support this clonotype. V usage is TRBV7-2 and J usage is TRBJ2-5; tentatively, D is TRBD1 or TRBD2 (6 bases each). With 7 bases removed from V and 1 base from J, the gap between germline ends came to 16 bases. Germline CDR1 and CDR2: SGHTA and FQGNSA. The CDR3 has 15 residues. This CDR3 reads CASIKGGGSQETQYF. Written as DNA, the CDR3 is TGTGCCAGCATCAAAGGAGGGGGTAGCCAAGAGACCCAGTACTTC.

This clonotype was seen more than once but under ten times. This chain connects TRBV6-1 to TRBJ1-2; D unclear. Trimming stripped 6 bases from V and 4 bases from J, with 12 bases between. The CDR3 consists of 13 residues. The germline V gene encodes CDR1 MNHNS and CDR2 SASEGT. The CDR3 bases are TGTGCCAGCAGCTCCGACGGTTCCTATGGCTACACCTTC. Residues: CASSSDGSYGYTF.

V usage is TRBV6-5 and J usage is TRBJ1-4; 9 bases match TRBD1. CDR3 length equals 16 residues. V dropped 2 bases and J dropped 5; count of bases not matched to a gene: 6. CDR1 is MNHEY, CDR2 SVGAGI, per germline. The CDR3 spells CASSYSRGQGNEKLFF. The CDR3 DNA follows: TGTGCCAGCAGTTACAGCCGGGGACAGGGAAATGAAAAACTGTTTTTT.

The sample holds one count of this clonotype. The J gene is TRBJ1-3, the V gene TRBV7-4, with 8 bases lining up with TRBD1. V was clipped by 5 bases and J by 0 bases; unmatched bases: 6. The CDR3 sequence is 16 residues long. Germline V gene sequence: CDR1 SGHVT, CDR2 SQSDAQ. CDR3 coding DNA: TGTGCCAGCAGCCCCAGGGGGCGACCCTCTGGAAACACCATATATTTT. Protein sequence: CASSPRGRPSGNTIYF.

J is TRBJ1-1 and V is TRBV4-1, with 10 bases identical to TRBD1. CDR3 length: 16 amino acids. V shed 4 bases and J 1 base; nucleotides not matched to a gene: 6. Germline-derived CDR1 and CDR2 are MGHRA and YSYEKL. The CDR3: CASSPRQGAANTEAFF. The CDR3 nucleotides read TGCGCCAGCAGCCCCAGACAGGGGGCGGCGAACACTGAAGCTTTCTTT.

This clonotype was picked up many times. V is TRBV12-3 or TRBV12-4 and J is TRBJ1-1, with no clear D. The ends were cut back, 5 bases at V and 5 bases at J, with 12 bases in the middle. This CDR3 is built from 13 residues. The CDR3 sequence: CASSRKGRTEAFF. CDR3 DNA sequence: TGTGCCAGCAGTCGCAAGGGAAGGACTGAAGCTTTCTTT.

The chain recombines TRBV5-1 with TRBJ1-1; 9 bases agree with TRBD1. CDR1 is SGHRS and CDR2 is YFSETQ in the germline V gene. V dropped 4 bases and J dropped 0; count of bases not matched to a gene: 7. This CDR3 comprises 16 residues. The CDR3 nucleotides are TGCGCCAGCAGCCGAGGGACAGGGTTTTTGAACACTGAAGCTTTCTTT. Translated: CASSRGTGFLNTEAFF. The whole variable domain, remainder taken from reference TRBV5-1 and TRBJ1-1, is KAGVTQTPRYLIKTRGQQVTLSCSPISGHRSVSWYQQTPGQGLQFLFEYFSETQRNKGNFPGRFSGRQFSNSRSEMNVSTLELGDSALYLCASSRGTGFLNTEAFFGQGTRLTVV.

This clonotype was seen ten or more times. This rearrangement joins TRBV12-5 to TRBJ2-1; TRBD2 aligns across 13 bases. This CDR3 has 18 residues. Unmatched junction bases numbered 9, after V lost 6 bases and J lost 1 base. The germline V gene encodes CDR1 LGHNT and CDR2 FRNRAP. The CDR3 sequence is CASGRGLAGVKSYNEQFF. Written as DNA, the CDR3 is TGTGCTAGTGGACGTGGACTAGCGGGAGTCAAATCCTACAATGAGCAGTTCTTC.

V gene TRBV14 combines with J gene TRBJ2-2, with D possibly TRBD2 on 6 matching bases. V was cut by 1 base and J by 0 bases, with 18 bases left in between. Germline CDR1 is SGHDN and CDR2 is FVKESK. The CDR3 runs 19 residues. CDR3 residues: CASSQVLTGVAPNTGELFF. The DNA of the CDR3 is TGTGCCAGCAGCCAAGTGCTGACGGGAGTGGCCCCGAACACCGGGGAGCTGTTTTTT.

The rearrangement uses TRBV29-1 and TRBJ2-1; 11 nucleotides agree with TRBD2. V trimming: 7 bases; J trimming: 4 bases; junction bases outside the gene matches: 9. Germline values: CDR1 SQVTM, CDR2 ANQGSEA. This CDR3 comprises 15 residues. The CDR3 here is CSAKAGTSGYNEQFF. The DNA of the CDR3 is TGCAGCGCCAAGGCCGGGACTAGCGGTTACAATGAGCAGTTCTTC.

This clonotype was seen at least ten times. The chain employs TRBV2 and TRBJ1-1; D remains unclear. The V gene's germline CDR1 is SNHLY and CDR2 FYNNEI. This CDR3 has 14 amino acids. The V end lost 6 bases, the J end lost 1 base, and 12 bases lay between the germline ends. CDR3 in amino acids: CASSLFKGNTEAFF. The CDR3 bases are TGTGCCAGCAGCCTATTCAAGGGGAACACTGAAGCTTTCTTT.

The table lists this clonotype with many counts. As DNA, the CDR3 is TGCAGTGCTAGTGAAGGGTACTATGGCTACACCTTC. This gives the protein CSASEGYYGYTF. This chain uses TRBV20-1 with TRBJ1-2; no firm D call. Germline CDR1 DFQATT, CDR2 SNEGSKA (reference sequence). V was cut by 3 bases and J by 3 bases, with 8 bases left in between. The CDR3 runs 12 residues.

This clonotype was recorded at least ten times. V gene TRBV7-9 combines with J gene TRBJ2-5; a possible D gene is TRBD2 (6 bases). Trimming left V 5 bases short and J 4 bases short, with 11 bases between. The CDR3 is 13 residues long. The germline CDR1 and CDR2 sequences are SEHNR and FQNEAQ (reference sequence). CDR3 in DNA: TGTGCCAGCAGCCGGGGGACGGGAGAGACCCAGTACTTC. Translation gives CASSRGTGETQYF.

This clonotype was seen many times. V gene TRBV20-1 combines with J gene TRBJ2-7, with TRBD2 matching 7 bases. In germline, CDR1 is DFQATT, CDR2 SNEGSKA (reference sequence). The CDR3 is made up of 12 amino acids. V lost 5 bases and J lost 3; bases outside the gene matches: 4. In nucleotides, the CDR3 is TGCAGTGCTCCCAGCGGGAACTACGAGCAGTACTTC. This gives the protein CSAPSGNYEQYF.

A note on this clonotype: One base away lies a much larger clone, so this may be a sequencing read error. The rearrangement links TRBV19 to TRBJ2-7; 7 bases map to TRBD2. The end of the DNA is better explained by TRBJ2-1, so the J call may be wrong. Germline assignment: CDR1 LNHDA and CDR2 SQIVND (reference sequence). The CDR3 runs to 14 residues. CDR3 amino acids: CASRRLAGEYEQFF. CDR3 bases: TGTGCCAGTAGGAGGCTGGCGGGAGAGTACGAGCAGTTCTTC.

This chain connects TRBV7-8 to TRBJ2-1; TRBD2 matches 10 bases. CDR1 and CDR2 (germline): SGHVS, FQNEAQ. Trimming removed 5 bases from V and 5 bases from J; junction bases left unmatched: 6. This CDR3 has 15 residues. The chain's CDR3 is CASSHGTSANNEQFF. In DNA, the CDR3 is TGTGCCAGCAGCCATGGGACTAGCGCGAACAATGAGCAGTTCTTC. Variable domain in full (rest from reference TRBV7-8 and TRBJ2-1): GAGVSQSPRYKVAKRGQDVALRCDPISGHVSLFWYQQALGQGPEFLTYFQNEAQLDKSGLPSDRFFAERPEGSVSTLKIQRTQQEDSAVYLCASSHGTSANNEQFFGPGTRLTVL.

In this sample, this clonotype turned up many times. The chain carries TRBV28 and TRBJ2-5, with TRBD2 matching over 14 bases. Germline trimming cut 5 bases from V and 0 bases from J; bases unmatched to any gene: 11. Germline loops: CDR1 MDHEN, CDR2 SYDVKM. The CDR3 is made up of 19 amino acids. CDR3 sequence (DNA): TGTGCCAGCAGTCCGGGACTAGCGGGAGCGGTTGAGTACCAAGAGACCCAGTACTTC. This translates into CASSPGLAGAVEYQETQYF.

The rearrangement links TRBV11-2 to TRBJ2-5; D gene ambiguous. This CDR3 has 15 amino acids. Germline CDR1 reads SGHAT; CDR2 reads FQNNGV. V lost 5 bases, J lost 2 bases, and 15 bases lay in between. This CDR3 is CASSPSRGQQETQYF. Written as DNA, the CDR3 is TGTGCCAGCAGCCCATCGCGTGGGCAGCAAGAGACCCAGTACTTC.

The chain joins TRBV19 to TRBJ1-2; 9 nucleotides line up with TRBD1. The ends lost 7 bases at V and 7 bases at J; junction bases unmatched: 7. The CDR3 sequence is 13 residues long. CDR1 is LNHDA, CDR2 SQIVND, per germline (reference sequence). The CDR3 nucleotides read TGTGCCAGTAATTCGGGACAGGGCCCTGGCTACACCTTC. Protein: CASNSGQGPGYTF.

In its sample, this clonotype was seen many times. V is TRBV2 and J is TRBJ1-2, with 9 bases fitting TRBD1. Trimming cost V 7 bases and J 4 bases; bases outside gene matches: 4. This CDR3 spans 13 amino acids. Germline V CDR1 and CDR2: SNHLY, FYNNEI. CDR3 in DNA: TGTGCCAGCACGTCGACAGGGGGCTATGGCTACACCTTC. Amino acid sequence: CASTSTGGYGYTF. Supplemented by reference TRBV2 and TRBJ1-2, the full variable domain reads EPEVTQTPSHQVTQMGQEVILRCVPISNHLYFYWYRQILGQKVEFLVSFYNNEISEKSEIFDDQFSVERPDGSNFTLKIRSTKLEDSAMYFCASTSTGGYGYTFGSGTRLTVV.

This clonotype was seen many times. The rearrangement joins TRBV18 to TRBJ1-1; D remains ambiguous. This CDR3 spans 15 amino acids. Trimming shortened V by 1 base and J by 2 bases, and 11 bases separated the two germline ends. Germline CDR1 reads KGHSH; CDR2 reads LQKENI. As DNA, the CDR3 is TGTGCCAGCTCACCACATGGGGTCTTAAACACTGAAGCTTTCTTT. Amino acids: CASSPHGVLNTEAFF. The full variable domain, in which reference TRBV18 and TRBJ1-1 provide the parts outside the CDR3, is NAGVMQNPRHLVRRRGQEARLRCSPMKGHSHVYWYRQLPEEGLKFMVYLQKENIIDESGMPKERFSAEFPKEGPSILRIQQVVRGDSAAYFCASSPHGVLNTEAFFGQGTRLTVV.

This clonotype showed up many times. The chain links TRBV7-9 to TRBJ2-5, with D maybe TRBD1 (6 bases). V was cut by 4 bases and J by 5 bases, with 14 bases left in between. Per germline, CDR1 SEHNR and CDR2 FQNEAQ (reference sequence). The CDR3 runs to 14 residues. This CDR3 reads CASSYLGAKETQYF. The CDR3 coding sequence is TGTGCCAGCAGCTACTTGGGGGCTAAGGAGACCCAGTACTTC.

This chain uses TRBV10-1 with TRBJ2-7; D could derive from TRBD1 or TRBD2 (5 bases each). V was trimmed by 5 bases and J by 3 bases, leaving 14 bases between them. Germline V CDR1 and CDR2: WNHNN, SYGVQD (reference sequence). There are 14 residues in the CDR3. The CDR3 spells CASSPGPAGYEQYF. CDR3 sequence (DNA): TGCGCCAGCAGTCCGGGACCCGCGGGCTACGAGCAGTACTTC.

This clonotype has a count of ten or more. This sequence joins TRBV11-2 and TRBJ2-3; D gene ambiguous. This CDR3 has 13 amino acids. Germline V CDR1 and CDR2: SGHAT, FQNNGV. V shed 2 bases and J shed 5 bases, with 8 bases lying between them. CDR3 sequence (DNA): TGTGCCAGCAGCTTATCTAGTGAAGATACGCAGTATTTT. Translated, it gives CASSLSSEDTQYF.

The table lists this clonotype with many counts. V is TRBV30 and J is TRBJ2-5, with 7 nucleotides matching TRBD2. V shed 4 bases and J 3 bases; nucleotides not matched to a gene: 5. Germline CDR1 GTSNPN, CDR2 SVGIG (reference sequence). CDR3 length: 13 residues. In DNA, the CDR3 is TGTGCCTGGACTCCTGCGGGAGAAGAGACCCAGTACTTC. Protein: CAWTPAGEETQYF.